These 31 T cell receptor beta chains came from one sample sequenced in a study of blood T cell repertoires in COVID-19. Profiling relied on immunoSEQ multiplex PCR, and the TCRdb table lists in-frame clones only, not all of them. The sample consists of about 76,000 clones, 70% to 90% of them appearing once. Specimen: peripheral blood. These receptors were obtained from a human donor in a cohort sampled during active COVID-19.

The V gene is TRBV28, the J gene TRBJ2-1; 7 positions agree with TRBD1. With V trimmed by 3 bases and J by 9 bases, 5 bases remained unmatched. The CDR3 sequence is 13 residues long. Germline V gene data show CDR1 as MDHEN and CDR2 as SYDVKM. Here the CDR3 reads CASSLKGATEQFF. CDR3 coding DNA: TGTGCCAGCAGTTTGAAGGGGGCGACTGAGCAGTTCTTC.

The chain uses TRBV10-3 and TRBJ2-7; D gene ambiguous. V gave up 2 bases and J gave up 6 bases, with 5 bases separating them. The germline V gene encodes CDR1 ENHRY and CDR2 SYGVKD. This CDR3 region has 11 residues. The CDR3 spells CAISERREQYF. CDR3 sequence (DNA): TGTGCCATCAGTGAGCGTCGCGAGCAGTACTTC.

This clone was recorded a few times. CDR3 DNA sequence: TGTGCCAGTAGTATGGGGACAGGGGGCCAGCCCCAGCATTTT. Its translation is CASSMGTGGQPQHF. This chain links TRBV19 with TRBJ1-5; 12 bases agree with TRBD1. Germline-derived CDR1 and CDR2 are LNHDA and SQIVND (reference sequence). The junction had 1 base not matched to a gene; V was cut back by 3 bases and J by 7 bases. CDR3 length equals 14 residues.

The chain employs TRBV6-6 and TRBJ1-1, with 7 bases identical to TRBD1. This CDR3 is built from 12 residues. Germline lookup yields CDR1 MNHNY and CDR2 SVGAGI (reference sequence). With V trimmed by 10 bases and J by 6 bases, 8 bases remained unmatched. CDR3 DNA sequence: TGTGCCATAAGGGGGCGAGGCCCTGAAGCTTTCTTT. The encoded protein is CAIRGRGPEAFF.

J is TRBJ1-6 and V is TRBV20-1; 7 bases are a match to TRBD1. Germline V gene sequence: CDR1 DFQATT, CDR2 SNEGSKA (reference sequence). The CDR3 consists of 15 residues. The V and J ends lost 3 bases and 4 bases, in that order; junction bases with no gene match: 6. The CDR3 bases are TGCAGTGCTAGTCAAGGGGGCTCGTATAATTCACCCCTCCACTTT. Translated, it gives CSASQGGSYNSPLHF.

The chain carries TRBV29-1 and TRBJ2-1; 9 bases line up with TRBD1. J lost 6 bases, V lost 2 bases, and 11 bases had no gene match. CDR3 length: 16 amino acids. From germline, CDR1 is SQVTM and CDR2 ANQGSEA. The CDR3 here is CSVEIHRGRMGNEQFF. The CDR3 nucleotides read TGCAGCGTTGAAATCCACAGGGGGCGTATGGGCAATGAGCAGTTCTTC.

The chain recombines TRBV27 with TRBJ2-7; possible D gene TRBD1, 6 bases. This CDR3 contains 13 residues. Germline V CDR1 and CDR2: MNHEY, SMNVEV (reference sequence). With 5 bases removed from V and 6 bases from J, the gap between germline ends came to 14 bases. The CDR3 nucleotides read TGTGCCAGCAGTATTGGACAGAGGGCCGAGCAGTACTTC. Translating it yields CASSIGQRAEQYF.

The chain has TRBV6-6 and TRBJ2-3; 9 bases agree with TRBD2. Germline V gene data show CDR1 as MNHNY and CDR2 as SVGAGI (reference sequence). CDR3 length: 16 residues. Trimming at V came to 0 bases and at J to 7 bases, leaving 8 bases not matched to a gene. The CDR3 nucleotides are TGTGCCAGCAGTTACTCAGGTAGCGGGGGTGAAAATACGCAGTATTTT. The encoded protein is CASSYSGSGGENTQYF.

The CDR3: CASRKQGGEAGELFF. The CDR3 DNA reads as TGTGCCAGCAGAAAACAGGGGGGAGAGGCCGGGGAGCTGTTTTTT. This rearrangement joins TRBV6-5 to TRBJ2-2, with TRBD1 matching over 8 bases. The germline V gene encodes CDR1 MNHEY and CDR2 SVGAGI. J was trimmed by 6 bases and V by 6 bases; bases with no gene match: 9. CDR3 size: 15 residues.

CDR3 in DNA: TGTGCCAGCAGCTACCGACTAGCGGGGGGCCATCTGCGGCTAGATACGCAGTATTTT. Translated, it gives CASSYRLAGGHLRLDTQYF. The V call is TRBV13, the J call TRBJ2-3, with 13 bases lining up with TRBD2. Germline V CDR1 and CDR2: PRHDT, FYEKMQ (reference sequence). The length of the CDR3 is 19 residues. V lost 4 bases, J lost 5 bases, and 15 bases stayed unmatched.

The chain combines TRBV6-6 with TRBJ1-2, with D possibly TRBD1 on 5 matching bases. CDR1 MNHNY and CDR2 SVGAGI come from the germline V gene (reference sequence). This CDR3 contains 14 residues. V was cut by 7 bases and J by 8 bases, with 20 bases left in between. CDR3 nucleotide sequence: TGTGCCAGCAACGTACTTGGGGGGGTGAAGGGCTACACCTTC. This sequence encodes CASNVLGGVKGYTF.

This clone was seen only once. The V call is TRBV3-1 (or the pseudogene TRBV3-2), the J call TRBJ2-3, with D maybe TRBD2 (5 bases). The V end was cut by 0 bases, the J end by 4 bases, with 11 bases between. The germline gives CDR1 LGHDT, CDR2 YNNKEL (reference sequence). The CDR3 is made up of 15 amino acids. In DNA, the CDR3 is TGTGCCAGCAGCCAAGAAACGATCGGGGCAGATACGCAGTATTTT. Its translation is CASSQETIGADTQYF.

This chain connects TRBV7-9 to TRBJ2-4; D remains unclear. V was trimmed by 4 bases and J by 0 bases, leaving 10 bases between them. The length of the CDR3 is 15 residues. Germline V gene sequence: CDR1 SEHNR, CDR2 FQNEAQ (reference sequence). The CDR3 coding sequence is TGTGCCAGCAGCTCATCGAGGTTAGCCAAAAACATTCAGTACTTC. Its protein is CASSSSRLAKNIQYF.

The chain is built from TRBV3-1 (or the pseudogene TRBV3-2) and TRBJ2-7, with unresolved D. This CDR3 is built from 11 residues. Deletions cut 4 bases from V and 1 base from J, with 2 bases between. CDR1 and CDR2 from the germline V gene are LGHDT and YNNKEL (reference sequence). The CDR3: CASSLSYEQYF. In DNA, the CDR3 is TGTGCCAGCAGCCTATCCTACGAGCAGTACTTC.

J is TRBJ2-7 and V is TRBV28; tentative D call: TRBD2 (6 bases). Germline CDR1 and CDR2: MDHEN and SYDVKM. This CDR3 spans 11 amino acids. V was cut by 10 bases and J by 2 bases, with 9 bases left in between. CDR3 loop: CAISGAYEQYF. The CDR3 DNA is TGTGCCATCTCGGGGGCCTACGAGCAGTACTTC.

The gene calls are TRBV5-6 and TRBJ2-7; the match to TRBD1 covers 10 bases. The CDR3 has 15 residues. CDR1 is SGHDT, CDR2 YYEEEE, per germline. With 3 bases clipped from V and 3 bases from J, the junction kept 6 bases outside the gene matches. The CDR3 coding sequence is TGTGCCAGCAGCTCTCTTAGGACAGGGGGCTACGAGCAGTACTTC. It specifies CASSSLRTGGYEQYF.

This rearrangement joins TRBV7-3 to TRBJ2-6, with D tentatively TRBD1 (6 bases). Germline loops: CDR1 SGHTA, CDR2 FQGTGA. Trimming shortened V by 2 bases and J by 2 bases, and 13 bases separated the two germline ends. The CDR3 extends over 17 amino acids. The CDR3 nucleotides read TGTGCCAGCAGCTTAGGCACAGGGAATGCTGGGGCCAACGTCCTGACTTTC. Residues: CASSLGTGNAGANVLTF.

CDR3 sequence reads: CASSFASGGVNSPLHF. CDR3 nucleotides: TGTGCCAGCAGCTTCGCCTCGGGAGGGGTCAATTCACCCCTCCACTTT. The rearrangement uses TRBV7-2 and TRBJ1-6; a possible D gene is TRBD1 (5 bases). V lost 3 bases and J lost 7, with 16 bases in between. The CDR3 runs 16 residues. Looked up from germline, CDR1 is SGHTA and CDR2 is FQGNSA.

This clone was recorded once. The chain links TRBV5-4 to TRBJ2-7, with TRBD2 matching over 8 bases. The CDR3 runs to 13 residues. V was pared by 0 bases and J by 6 bases, with 2 bases of the junction left unmatched. Germline V CDR1 and CDR2: SGHNT, YYREEE (reference sequence). The DNA of the CDR3 is TGTGCCAGCAGCTTGGGGCTAGCGGGCGAGCAGTACTTC. Translation gives CASSLGLAGEQYF.

This chain uses TRBV6-5 with TRBJ2-1; 9 positions match TRBD2. This CDR3 is 15 amino acids long. The germline CDR1 and CDR2 sequences are MNHEY and SVGAGI. V dropped 6 bases and J dropped 7; count of bases not matched to a gene: 10. DNA of the CDR3: TGTGCCAGCAGCCGCTTAGCGGGAGTTGGAAATGAGCAGTTCTTC. It codes for CASSRLAGVGNEQFF.

V gene TRBV5-6 combines with J gene TRBJ1-2; TRBD1 aligns across 8 bases. Trimming at V came to 4 bases and at J to 4 bases, leaving 3 bases not matched to a gene. Germline CDR1 and CDR2: SGHDT and YYEEEE. This CDR3 contains 13 residues. The DNA of the CDR3 is TGTGCCAGCAGCCTCGACAGGGGCTATGGCTACACCTTC. Its translation is CASSLDRGYGYTF.

The chain carries TRBV7-2 and TRBJ1-1; TRBD1 matches at 7 bases. There are 13 residues in the CDR3. Unmatched junction bases numbered 9, after V lost 5 bases and J lost 9 bases. CDR1 and CDR2 from the germline V gene are SGHTA and FQGNSA. The CDR3 sequence: CASSNRGPLQAFF. The CDR3 DNA is TGTGCCAGCAGCAACAGGGGACCTCTACAAGCTTTCTTT.

The rearrangement joins TRBV7-2 to TRBJ2-1, with 10 bases that match TRBD2. Germline-derived CDR1 and CDR2 are SGHTA and FQGNSA. The junction had 9 bases not matched to a gene; V was cut back by 5 bases and J by 2 bases. This CDR3 spans 17 amino acids. This chain's CDR3 is CASSRTSGQAAYNEQFF. CDR3 nucleotides: TGTGCCAGCAGCCGGACTAGCGGACAAGCCGCCTACAATGAGCAGTTCTTC. Drawing the rest from reference TRBV7-2 and TRBJ2-1, the complete variable domain is GAGVSQSPSNKVTEKGKDVELRCDPISGHTALYWYRQSLGQGLEFLIYFQGNSAPDKSGLPSDRFSAERTGGSVSTLTIQRTQQEDSAVYLCASSRTSGQAAYNEQFFGPGTRLTVL.

The chain is built from TRBV5-1 and TRBJ2-2, with 10 bases matching TRBD1. The CDR3 is 15 amino acids. Germline V gene data show CDR1 as SGHRS and CDR2 as YFSETQ. Trimming at V came to 6 bases and at J to 4 bases, leaving 6 bases not matched to a gene. The CDR3 reads CASTGGTGVTGELFF. The CDR3, as DNA: TGCGCCAGCACCGGGGGGACAGGGGTCACCGGGGAGCTGTTTTTT.

This clone has a handful of counts. The chain couples TRBV5-1 to TRBJ1-4; D perhaps matches TRBD1 (6 bases). Per germline, CDR1 SGHRS and CDR2 YFSETQ. The CDR3 covers 14 residues. V was trimmed by 4 bases and J by 5 bases, leaving 12 bases between them. The chain's CDR3 is CASSTQGANEKLFF. In nucleotides, the CDR3 is TGCGCCAGCAGCACACAGGGTGCGAATGAAAAACTGTTTTTT.

This clone was recorded only once. V is TRBV7-3 and J is TRBJ2-1; 8 nucleotides agree with TRBD1. Germline V gene sequence: CDR1 SGHTA, CDR2 FQGTGA. V lost 4 bases to trimming and J lost 4 bases; unmatched junction nucleotides: 3. The CDR3 has 14 residues. The CDR3 here is CASSYTGGYNEQFF. The CDR3 bases are TGTGCCAGCAGCTACACAGGGGGGTACAATGAGCAGTTCTTC.

The chain has TRBV4-3 and TRBJ2-1; TRBD2 aligns across 9 bases. V lost 0 bases and J lost 6; bases outside the gene matches: 12. This CDR3 is built from 18 residues. Germline lookup yields CDR1 LGHNA and CDR2 YSLEER. The CDR3 DNA is TGCGCCAGCAGCCAAGATAGGGCTAGCGGGGCATGGGGCAATGAGCAGTTCTTC. It codes for CASSQDRASGAWGNEQFF.

This chain joins TRBV19 and TRBJ2-5; TRBD2 matches at 8 bases. V lost 7 bases and J lost 3; bases outside the gene matches: 4. The CDR3 runs 13 residues. The germline V gene has CDR1 LNHDA and CDR2 SQIVND (reference sequence). The CDR3 sequence: CASKTSDKETQYF. In nucleotides, the CDR3 is TGTGCCAGTAAGACTAGCGACAAAGAGACCCAGTACTTC.

This clone was counted once. The gene calls are TRBV27 and TRBJ1-1; no clear D. Trimming stripped 4 bases from V and 5 bases from J, with 17 bases between. Germline V gene lookup returns CDR1 MNHEY and CDR2 SMNVEV (reference sequence). The CDR3 is 15 residues long. The CDR3 sequence is CASSSEGGPRTEAFF. DNA for the CDR3: TGTGCCAGCAGTTCAGAAGGAGGTCCGAGGACTGAAGCTTTCTTT.

This sequence joins TRBV2 and TRBJ2-6; no clear D. CDR3 length: 15 amino acids. V was cut by 2 bases and J by 0 bases, with 5 bases left in between. CDR1 and CDR2 from the germline V gene are SNHLY and FYNNEI. In DNA, the CDR3 is TGTGCCAGCAGTGAAACGGTCTCTGGGGCCAACGTCCTGACTTTC. Translated, it gives CASSETVSGANVLTF.

This clone was recorded a few times. This chain links TRBV20-1 with TRBJ2-3, with D tentatively TRBD2 (5 bases). The CDR3 loop spans 11 amino acids. Germline values: CDR1 DFQATT, CDR2 SNEGSKA (reference sequence). In DNA form, the CDR3 reads TGCAGCCCTCTTCGGGAAGATACGCAGTATTTT. This encodes CSPLREDTQYF.